The text below deals with one TCR beta chain. Its antigen remains unidentified. The data originate from a study of molecular identifiers for immune sequencing clone quantification. Points from the study as a whole: For highly expanded clones, sizes could be underestimated when identical TCR molecules share a barcode.

V was cut by 6 bases and J by 8 bases, with 14 bases left in between. The germline V gene encodes CDR1 MDHEN and CDR2 SYDVKM. CDR3 length: 12 amino acids. With listed TCR primers and previously described methods, bulk TCR libraries were prepared. TCRdb analysed the PCR reads with MiXCR anew, one entry per CDR3 protein. The sample comprises approximately 630,000 distinct CDR3 sequences, 25% of which are singletons, and 0.6% to 0.9% rests with the top ten. Sorted inputs of about 20,000 to 1,000,000 cells, with 10%, 30% or 50% RNA, yielded naive CD8 libraries. The TCR comes from a human donor in good health. Some libraries in this study had Jurkat cell RNA spiked in. The rearrangement links TRBV28 to TRBJ2-7; tentatively, D is TRBD2 (6 bases). Sequenced: naive CD8+ T cells from blood, with Jurkat cell RNA spiked in. Documented subset: FACS-sorted CD8+CD4-CCR7+CD45RA+ naive T cells. The CDR3, as DNA: TGTGCCAGCAGAATGAACCGGGGGAAGCAGTACTTC. Translating gives CASRMNRGKQYF.